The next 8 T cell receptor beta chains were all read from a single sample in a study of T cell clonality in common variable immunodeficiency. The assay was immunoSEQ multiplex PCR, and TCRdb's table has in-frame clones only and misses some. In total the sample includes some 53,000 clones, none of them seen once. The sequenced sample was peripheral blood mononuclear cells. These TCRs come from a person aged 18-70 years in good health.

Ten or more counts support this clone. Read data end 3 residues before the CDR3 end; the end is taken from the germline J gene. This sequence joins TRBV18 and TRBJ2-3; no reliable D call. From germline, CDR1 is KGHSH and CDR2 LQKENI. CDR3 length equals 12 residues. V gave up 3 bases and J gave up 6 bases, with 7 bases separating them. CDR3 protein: CASSPNLDTQYF. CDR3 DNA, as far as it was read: TGTGCCAGCTCACCCAATTTGGATACG. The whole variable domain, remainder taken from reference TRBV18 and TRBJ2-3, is NAGVMQNPRHLVRRRGQEARLRCSPMKGHSHVYWYRQLPEEGLKFMVYLQKENIIDESGMPKERFSAEFPKEGPSILRIQQVVRGDSAAYFCASSPNLDTQYFGPGTRLTVL.

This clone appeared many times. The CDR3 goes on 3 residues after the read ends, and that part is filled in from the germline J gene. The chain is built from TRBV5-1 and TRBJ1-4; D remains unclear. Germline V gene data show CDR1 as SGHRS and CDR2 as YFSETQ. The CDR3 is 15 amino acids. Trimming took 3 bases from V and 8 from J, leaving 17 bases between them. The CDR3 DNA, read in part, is TGCGCCAGCAGCTCCCTGACGGGTGGTACCGAAAAA. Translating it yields CASSSLTGGTEK. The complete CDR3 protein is CASSSLTGGTEKLFF.

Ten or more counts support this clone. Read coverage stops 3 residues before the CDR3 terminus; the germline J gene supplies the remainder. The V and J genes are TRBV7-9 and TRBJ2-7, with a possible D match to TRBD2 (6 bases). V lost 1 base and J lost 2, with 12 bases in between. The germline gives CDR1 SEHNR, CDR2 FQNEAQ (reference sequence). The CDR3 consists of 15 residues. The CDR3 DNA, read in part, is TGTGCCAGCAGCTTAGGATATAGCGGCCCCTACGAG. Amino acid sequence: CASSLGYSGPYE. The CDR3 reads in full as CASSLGYSGPYEQYF.

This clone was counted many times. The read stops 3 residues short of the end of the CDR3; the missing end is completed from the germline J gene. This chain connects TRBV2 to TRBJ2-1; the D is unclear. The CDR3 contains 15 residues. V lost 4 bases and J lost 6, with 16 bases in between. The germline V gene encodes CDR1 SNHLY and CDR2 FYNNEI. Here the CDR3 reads CASSVWAPRGNEQFF. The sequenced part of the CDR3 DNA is TGTGCCAGCAGTGTATGGGCTCCCCGTGGCAATGAG. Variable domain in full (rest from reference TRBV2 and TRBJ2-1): EPEVTQTPSHQVTQMGQEVILRCVPISNHLYFYWYRQILGQKVEFLVSFYNNEISEKSEIFDDQFSVERPDGSNFTLKIRSTKLEDSAMYFCASSVWAPRGNEQFFGPGTRLTVL.

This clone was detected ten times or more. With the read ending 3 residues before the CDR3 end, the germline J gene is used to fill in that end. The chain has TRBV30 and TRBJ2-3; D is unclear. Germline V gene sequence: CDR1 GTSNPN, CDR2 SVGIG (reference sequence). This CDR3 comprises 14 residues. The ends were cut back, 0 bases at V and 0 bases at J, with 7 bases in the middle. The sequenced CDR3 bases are TGTGCCTGGAGTGTACTTTCTAGCACAGATACG. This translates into CAWSVLSSTDT. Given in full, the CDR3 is CAWSVLSSTDTQYF. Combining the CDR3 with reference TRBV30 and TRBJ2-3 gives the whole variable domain SQTIHQWPATLVQPVGSPLSLECTVEGTSNPNLYWYRQAAGRGLQLLFYSVGIGQISSEVPQNLSASRPQDRQFILSSKKLLLSDSGFYLCAWSVLSSTDTQYFGPGTRLTVL.

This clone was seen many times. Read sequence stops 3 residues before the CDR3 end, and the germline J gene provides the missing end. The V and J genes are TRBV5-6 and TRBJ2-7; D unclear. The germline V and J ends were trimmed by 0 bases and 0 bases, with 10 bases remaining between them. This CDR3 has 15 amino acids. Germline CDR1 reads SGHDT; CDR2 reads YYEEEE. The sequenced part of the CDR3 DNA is TGTGCCAGCAGCTTGGAACGGGTCAGCTCCTACGAG. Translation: CASSLERVSSYE. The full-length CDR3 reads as CASSLERVSSYEQYF.

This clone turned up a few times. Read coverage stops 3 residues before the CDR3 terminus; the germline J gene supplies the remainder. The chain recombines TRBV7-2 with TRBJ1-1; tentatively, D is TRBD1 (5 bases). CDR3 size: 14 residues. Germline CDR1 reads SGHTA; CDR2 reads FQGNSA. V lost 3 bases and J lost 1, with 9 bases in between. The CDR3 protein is CASSFYRSNTEAFF. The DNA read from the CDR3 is TGTGCCAGCAGCTTTTACAGGTCGAACACTGAA. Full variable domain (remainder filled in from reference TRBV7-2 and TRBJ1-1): GAGVSQSPSNKVTEKGKDVELRCDPISGHTALYWYRQSLGQGLEFLIYFQGNSAPDKSGLPSDRFSAERTGGSVSTLTIQRTQQEDSAVYLCASSFYRSNTEAFFGQGTRLTVV.

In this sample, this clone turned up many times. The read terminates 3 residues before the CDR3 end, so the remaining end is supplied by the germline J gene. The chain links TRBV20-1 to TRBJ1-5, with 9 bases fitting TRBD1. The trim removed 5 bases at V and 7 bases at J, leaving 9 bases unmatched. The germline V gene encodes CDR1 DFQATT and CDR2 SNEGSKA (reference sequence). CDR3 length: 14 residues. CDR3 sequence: CSAGMGTGLQPQHF. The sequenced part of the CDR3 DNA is TGCAGTGCTGGGATGGGGACAGGGCTACAGCCC.